The 27 T cell receptor beta chains below were found in one sample sequenced in a study of vaccination effects on CD4 cells after COVID-19 (dated by TCRdb to 2022 to 2024). Library preparation used the immunoSEQ multiplex PCR assay. TCRdb's version of the immuneACCESS table is confined to in-frame rearrangements and falls short of the full clone set. An unresolved V gene accounts for under half of the shortfall where checked; the remainder is of unknown origin. Recorded for this sample are some 74,000 clones; approximately 81% of them occurred a single time. The ten largest account for more than 1% of the sample. In the ViraFEST assay, PBMC were stimulated with viral peptide pools, and antigen-specific CD4+ T cell clonotypes were then identified by expansion using TCR sequencing. After around eleven days of culture, CD4+ T cells were isolated with the EasySep CD4+ T cell isolation kit. Each participant got two doses of an mRNA SARS-CoV-2 vaccine, either BNT162b2 or mRNA-1273.

Their specific antigens are unknown. This specimen was CD4+ T cells from PBMCs cultured with HCoV-229E spike peptides, taken after COVID-19 vaccination. Read against the paper, the sample's cell subset or site label means: HCoV-229E spike overlapping peptide pool stimulation. These receptors were collected from a human donor who received a COVID-19 vaccine.

The chain uses TRBV21-1 and TRBJ1-4. TRBV21-1 is deemed a pseudogene. The CDR3 sequence is 17 residues long. CDR3 amino acids: CASSSYRKAGTNEKLFF. The CDR3 nucleotides read TGTGCCAGCAGCTCTTACCGAAAGGCTGGGACTAATGAAAAACTGTTTTTT.

This clone occurred a few times. The chain carries TRBV7-2 and TRBJ1-6; 9 nucleotides line up with TRBD1. V shed 5 bases, J shed 4 bases, and the junction held 6 bases outside the gene matches. CDR1 SGHTA and CDR2 FQGNSA come from the germline V gene. The CDR3 extends over 16 amino acids. The CDR3 loop reads CASSRGTGTYNSPLHF. The CDR3 DNA reads TGTGCCAGCAGCCGGGGGACAGGGACTTATAATTCACCCCTCCACTTT.

The gene calls are TRBV21-1 and TRBJ1-5; the DNA was not compared with TRBD1, the D call given in the table. TRBV21-1 is a recognized pseudogene. The CDR3 is made up of 15 amino acids. In DNA form, the CDR3 reads TGTGCCAGCACAGAGGGGGACAGGGTCACCCAGCCCCAGCATTTT. Encoded protein: CASTEGDRVTQPQHF.

The table lists this clone with a count of one. The chain couples TRBV4-1 to TRBJ1-1; TRBD1 matches at 11 bases. After removal of 3 bases from V and 3 bases from J, the junction contained 3 bases not matched to a gene. Germline V gives CDR1 MGHRA, CDR2 YSYEKL. This CDR3 has 15 residues. CDR3 nucleotide sequence: TGCGCCAGCAGCCAGAGGGGACAGGGGGACACTGAAGCTTTCTTT. It yields the protein CASSQRGQGDTEAFF.

The gene calls are TRBV4-2 and TRBJ2-5; no firm D call. Trimming removed 2 bases from V and 2 bases from J, with 15 bases in between. Germline loops: CDR1 LGHNA, CDR2 YNFKEQ. The CDR3 spans 16 residues. The CDR3 nucleotides read TGTGCCAGCAGCCAATCTGGCAGACTGTCACAAGAGACCCAGTACTTC. As protein: CASSQSGRLSQETQYF.

The chain uses TRBV5-1 and TRBJ2-1; TRBD2 aligns across 12 bases. This CDR3 is built from 15 residues. Germline V gene data show CDR1 as SGHRS and CDR2 as YFSETQ. V lost 2 bases to trimming and J lost 8 bases; unmatched junction nucleotides: 5. The CDR3 DNA is TGCGCCAGCAGCTTCCTAGCGGGGGGGCGGGATGAGCAGTTCTTC. Protein: CASSFLAGGRDEQFF.

CDR3 nucleotides: TGTGCCAGCTCACCACCGGGGCTCACGGCCCTCCACTTT. It codes for CASSPPGLTALHF. This chain links TRBV18 with TRBJ1-6; D possibly corresponds to TRBD1 (5 bases). In germline, CDR1 is KGHSH, CDR2 LQKENI. The CDR3 totals 13 residues. With 0 bases removed from V and 14 bases from J, the gap between germline ends came to 11 bases. Filled out from reference TRBV18 and TRBJ1-6, the complete variable domain reads NAGVMQNPRHLVRRRGQEARLRCSPMKGHSHVYWYRQLPEEGLKFMVYLQKENIIDESGMPKERFSAEFPKEGPSILRIQQVVRGDSAAYFCASSPPGLTALHFGNGTRLTVT.

The CDR3 sequence: CATSDLGTIGQGMDGELFF. In nucleotides, the CDR3 is TGTGCCACCAGTGATTTGGGGACAATCGGACAGGGGATGGACGGGGAGCTGTTTTTT. The chain carries TRBV24-1 and TRBJ2-2; 9 bases are a match to TRBD1. Germline V CDR1 and CDR2: KGHDR, SFDVKD. V dropped 0 bases and J dropped 7; count of bases not matched to a gene: 14. The length of the CDR3 is 19 residues.

This clone occurred once. This sequence joins TRBV6-1 and TRBJ2-7, with D uncertain. From germline, CDR1 is MNHNS and CDR2 SASEGT. The germline V and J ends were trimmed by 3 bases and 3 bases, with 12 bases remaining between them. The CDR3 sequence is 14 residues long. DNA of the CDR3: TGTGCCAGCAGTGACGGGCAGATCCTCTACGAGCAGTACGTC. It yields the protein CASSDGQILYEQYV.

The chain is built from TRBV6-6 and TRBJ2-7; D unresolved. V lost 0 bases and J 4 bases, leaving 7 bases between the germline ends. Germline CDR1 reads MNHNY; CDR2 reads SVGAGI (reference sequence). The CDR3 runs to 13 residues. This CDR3 reads CASSYSAGYEQYV. The DNA of the CDR3 is TGTGCCAGCAGTTACTCCGCCGGATACGAGCAGTACGTC.

V and J are TRBV6-5 and TRBJ1-1, with D uncertain. Per germline, CDR1 MNHEY and CDR2 SVGAGI. Trimming stripped 1 base from V and 2 bases from J, with 8 bases between. This CDR3 spans 14 amino acids. CDR3 protein: CASSYLAANTEAFF. CDR3 nucleotides: TGTGCCAGCAGTTACTTAGCAGCCAACACTGAAGCTTTCTTT.

The rearrangement links TRBV7-2 to TRBJ2-2, with 7 bases that match TRBD2. Germline CDR1 reads SGHTA; CDR2 reads FQGNSA. J was trimmed by 7 bases and V by 2 bases; bases with no gene match: 7. The CDR3 runs to 15 residues. This CDR3 is CASSLQRGGNGELFF. As DNA, the CDR3 is TGTGCCAGCAGCTTACAGCGGGGAGGCAACGGGGAGCTGTTTTTT.

The chain joins TRBV18 to TRBJ2-2; TRBD1 matches 11 bases. There are 15 residues in the CDR3. Germline lookup yields CDR1 KGHSH and CDR2 LQKENI. The junction had 5 bases not matched to a gene; V was cut back by 6 bases and J by 5 bases. CDR3 bases: TGTGCCAGCTCTCCCGGACAGGGGGCAACCGGGGAGCTGTTTTTT. Residues: CASSPGQGATGELFF.

The J gene is TRBJ1-1, the V gene TRBV6-6; the match to TRBD1 covers 12 bases. Germline V gene lookup returns CDR1 MNHNY and CDR2 SVGAGI (reference sequence). This CDR3 is built from 16 residues. V was clipped by 6 bases and J by 0 bases; unmatched bases: 5. The CDR3 nucleotides read TGTGCCAGCAGGGGACAGGGGGCTAGGATGAACACTGAAGCTTTCTTT. It yields the protein CASRGQGARMNTEAFF.

The V gene is TRBV3-1 (or the pseudogene TRBV3-2), the J gene TRBJ1-1; D unclear. The V gene's germline CDR1 is LGHDT and CDR2 YNNKEL (reference sequence). Trimming removed 0 bases from V and 1 base from J, with 6 bases in between. CDR3 length: 14 amino acids. CDR3 sequence reads: CASSQDRRNTEAFF. In DNA, the CDR3 is TGTGCCAGCAGCCAAGACCGTCGGAACACTGAAGCTTTCTTT.

This rearrangement joins TRBV10-1 to TRBJ2-3; 8 positions agree with TRBD2. In germline, CDR1 is WNHNN, CDR2 SYGVQD (reference sequence). The CDR3 has 16 residues. Trimming cost V 2 bases and J 6 bases; bases outside gene matches: 10. CDR3 sequence: CASSEGASGRGDTQYF. The CDR3 DNA reads as TGCGCCAGCAGTGAGGGGGCTAGCGGGCGAGGGGATACGCAGTATTTT.

The chain couples TRBV2 to TRBJ1-5; D is perhaps TRBD1 (6 bases). Trimming pared 3 bases from V and 4 bases from J, leaving 16 bases between. CDR3 length equals 16 residues. CDR1 and CDR2 from the germline V gene are SNHLY and FYNNEI. The CDR3 sequence is CASSDWAGGGNQPQHF. The CDR3 nucleotides are TGTGCCAGCAGTGATTGGGCGGGAGGGGGAAATCAGCCCCAGCATTTT.

The rearrangement uses TRBV6-5 and TRBJ1-2; a weak D match, TRBD1 (5 bases). Germline lookup yields CDR1 MNHEY and CDR2 SVGAGI. The V gene lost 7 bases and the J gene lost 4 bases, with 19 bases spanning the gap. The CDR3 spans 15 residues. The CDR3 DNA reads TGTGCCAGCACTCCACCGGAGGGGCGGATCTATGGCTACACCTTC. Its translation is CASTPPEGRIYGYTF.

This clone turned up a few times. CDR3 amino acids: CASRTDLGVYEQYV. The CDR3 DNA reads as TGTGCCAGTAGGACGGACTTGGGAGTTTACGAGCAGTACGTC. The chain employs TRBV19 and TRBJ2-7; tentatively, D is TRBD2 (5 bases). Germline CDR1 reads LNHDA; CDR2 reads SQIVND (reference sequence). V lost 6 bases to trimming and J lost 4 bases, with 16 bases between them. This CDR3 region has 14 residues.

V usage is TRBV29-1 and J usage is TRBJ1-1; TRBD1 matches at 7 bases. Trimming removed 6 bases from V and 2 bases from J; junction bases left unmatched: 6. The CDR3 sequence is 13 residues long. Germline CDR1 is SQVTM and CDR2 is ANQGSEA. For the CDR3, the DNA is TGCAGCGTGTCGGGACAGATCAACACTGAAGCTTTCTTT. Encoded protein: CSVSGQINTEAFF.

The chain links TRBV6-6 to TRBJ1-5; 9 nucleotides match TRBD1. There are 15 residues in the CDR3. The V gene's germline CDR1 is MNHNY and CDR2 SVGAGI (reference sequence). The junction had 5 bases not matched to a gene; V was cut back by 2 bases and J by 6 bases. CDR3 region: CASSYKGQGVQPQHF. The CDR3 region has the DNA TGTGCCAGCAGTTACAAGGGACAGGGAGTTCAGCCCCAGCATTTT.

As DNA, the CDR3 is TGTGCCAGCAGCACCAGGGGAGGTCAGCCCCAGCATTTT. Translated: CASSTRGGQPQHF. The rearrangement uses TRBV7-2 and TRBJ1-5, with D possibly matching TRBD1 (6 bases). CDR1 and CDR2 from the germline V gene are SGHTA and FQGNSA. The CDR3 runs to 13 residues. V lost 5 bases, J lost 6 bases, and 11 bases lay in between. Variable domain in full (rest from reference TRBV7-2 and TRBJ1-5): GAGVSQSPSNKVTEKGKDVELRCDPISGHTALYWYRQSLGQGLEFLIYFQGNSAPDKSGLPSDRFSAERTGGSVSTLTIQRTQQEDSAVYLCASSTRGGQPQHFGDGTRLSIL.

The chain couples TRBV5-5 to TRBJ2-5; 11 positions agree with TRBD2. The V gene's germline CDR1 is SGHKS and CDR2 YYEKEE (reference sequence). CDR3 size: 16 residues. The trim removed 0 bases at V and 1 base at J, leaving 2 bases unmatched. The DNA of the CDR3 is TGTGCCAGCAGCTTGGCGCTAGCGGGGGGCCAAGAGACCCAGTACTTC. Protein sequence: CASSLALAGGQETQYF.

V gene TRBV5-5 combines with J gene TRBJ2-7, with TRBD1 matching over 8 bases. CDR3 length equals 15 residues. From germline, CDR1 is SGHKS and CDR2 YYEKEE (reference sequence). V shed 4 bases, J shed 3 bases, and the junction held 9 bases outside the gene matches. In DNA, the CDR3 is TGTGCCAGCAGCCTACGAGGACAGGGTTTCTACGAGCAGTACGTC. Amino acids: CASSLRGQGFYEQYV.

The chain is built from TRBV28 and TRBJ1-3; TRBD1 is a possible D gene (5 bases). Germline V gives CDR1 MDHEN, CDR2 SYDVKM. CDR3 length: 16 amino acids. The germline V and J ends were trimmed by 3 bases and 0 bases, with 12 bases remaining between them. In DNA form, the CDR3 reads TGTGCCAGCAGTTTGATGGGACCGAACTCTGGAAACACCATATATTTT. This gives the protein CASSLMGPNSGNTIYF.

The gene calls are TRBV10-3 and TRBJ1-3, with 8 bases aligning to TRBD1. CDR1 and CDR2 from the germline V gene are ENHRY and SYGVKD. Trimming cost V 2 bases and J 6 bases; bases outside gene matches: 6. This CDR3 is 15 amino acids long. CDR3 coding DNA: TGTGCCATCAGTGAGGGGACAGGTCCAGTAAACACCATATATTTT. As protein: CAISEGTGPVNTIYF.

Here the CDR3 DNA reads TGTGCCAGCAGTTTAAGTAAACCAATCTGGACAGGGAACTCCTATGGCTACACCTTC. Protein sequence: CASSLSKPIWTGNSYGYTF. This chain connects TRBV28 to TRBJ1-2; 8 bases match TRBD1. Losses at the gene ends were 2 bases for V and 4 bases for J; bases not matched to a gene: 18. The CDR3 length is 19 residues. Germline assignment: CDR1 MDHEN and CDR2 SYDVKM.